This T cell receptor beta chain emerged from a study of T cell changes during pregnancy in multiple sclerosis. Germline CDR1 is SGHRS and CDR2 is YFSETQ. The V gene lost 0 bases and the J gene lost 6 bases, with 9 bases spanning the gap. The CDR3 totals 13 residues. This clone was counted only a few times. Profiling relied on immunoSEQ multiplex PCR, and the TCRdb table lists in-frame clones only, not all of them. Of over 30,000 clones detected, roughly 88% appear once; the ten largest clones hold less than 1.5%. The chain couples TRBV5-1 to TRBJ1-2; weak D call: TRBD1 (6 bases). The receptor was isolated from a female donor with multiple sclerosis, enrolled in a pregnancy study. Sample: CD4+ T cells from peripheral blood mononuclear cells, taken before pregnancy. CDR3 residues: CASSLVTGNGYTF. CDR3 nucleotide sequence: TGCGCCAGCAGCTTGGTCACAGGGAATGGCTACACCTTC. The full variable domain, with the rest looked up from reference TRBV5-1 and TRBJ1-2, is KAGVTQTPRYLIKTRGQQVTLSCSPISGHRSVSWYQQTPGQGLQFLFEYFSETQRNKGNFPGRFSGRQFSNSRSEMNVSTLELGDSALYLCASSLVTGNGYTFGSGTRLTVV.